This TCR beta chain was observed in a study of radiotherapy plus CTLA-4 blockade in lung cancer. Those patients who had chemo-refractory metastatic non-small-cell lung cancer were given focal radiation along with CTLA-4 blockade through ipilimumab. CDR1 is MNHNS and CDR2 is SASEGT in the germline V gene. The CDR3 runs 15 residues. The J segment lost 9 bases and the V segment lost 6 bases, leaving 6 bases of the junction unmatched. Whole-study findings and limits: Expansion in blood of tumor-derived TCR clones was seen after radiotherapy plus ipilimumab.

On this clone: The target antigen is unknown. This same CDR3 is encoded by further DNA sequences in the sample.

Profiling relied on immunoSEQ multiplex PCR, and the TCRdb table lists in-frame clones only, not all of them. The table includes tens of thousands of clones, around nine tenths detected once. The sequence was obtained from a human donor with non-small cell lung cancer whose response to radiotherapy plus ipilimumab could not be evaluated. The starting material was peripheral blood, obtained from a patient treated with radiotherapy plus ipilimumab. This chain uses TRBV6-1 with TRBJ2-1; 15 bases are shared with TRBD2. CDR3 loop: CASSPTGLAGGEQFF. CDR3 in DNA: TGTGCCAGCAGCCCTACGGGACTAGCGGGGGGTGAGCAGTTCTTC.